This TCR beta chain is from a study of blood T cell repertoires in COVID-19. Background on the study: Specimens from acute and convalescent COVID-19 originated in the United States, Italy and Spain. Sources were T cells, B-cell-depleted T cells, or PBMCs; the material itself was cDNA or gDNA.

Methods used by the authors: Estimates of nucleated cell counts were drawn from the amplification of reference gene primers. Only in-frame clones appear in the TCRdb table, and some are missing; sequencing was by immunoSEQ multiplex PCR. V, J and clone size were drawn from that table, and D and trimming were deduced from the DNA. The sample holds 150,000 to 200,000 clones; around 85% are singletons and the top ten take 3% to 4%. The CDR3 spans 15 residues. The V end lost 6 bases, the J end lost 0 bases, and 12 bases lay between the germline ends. Germline V lookup: CDR1 SNHLY, CDR2 FYNNEI. J is TRBJ2-1 and V is TRBV2, with a tentative D call TRBD2 (5 bases). The sample consisted of peripheral blood. The TCR sequence derives from a human donor with acute or convalescent COVID-19. The donor label of this sample is uncertain. The CDR3 sequence is CASSPRTFSYNEQFF. The CDR3 DNA sequence: TGTGCCAGCAGCCCCAGGACTTTCTCCTACAATGAGCAGTTCTTC.